The rows below give T cell receptor beta chains drawn from one sample of a study of cytomegalovirus exposure and HLA in healthy donors. The assay was immunoSEQ multiplex PCR, and TCRdb's table has in-frame clones only and misses some. The table has about 190,000 clones, almost 75% seen once. Sequenced input: PBMCs. The receptors stem from a woman younger than 45 in good health and CMV-seropositive. The CDR3 runs from the conserved cysteine through the conserved F or W. D genes are given only for firm matches. The listing skips clone size in some rows; elsewhere it reads once, few, many or a size class.

>.|few|TRBV5-4|TRBJ2-3
TGTGCCAGCAGCTTCGGGGGAGGCACGCAGTATTTT
CASSFGGGTQYF
>.|.|TRBV18|TRBJ2-5
TGTGCCAGCTCACCCGGCAGGGGTTGGGAGACCCAGTACTTC
CASSPGRGWETQYF
>TRBD1|once|TRBV7-9|TRBJ2-7
TGTGCCAGCAGCTCCCCGGGACAGAGTTACGAGCAGTACTTC
CASSSPGQSYEQYF
>TRBD1|few|TRBV11-1|TRBJ1-1
TGTGCCAGCAGCAACAGGGGGCCCAGTGAAGCTTTCTTT
CASSNRGPSEAFF
>.|few|TRBV7-2|TRBJ1-6
TGTGCCAGCAGCCAGGGAAACTATTCACCCCTCCACTTT
CASSQGNYSPLHF
>.|.|TRBV28|TRBJ2-5
TGTGCCAGCAGTTTCGGGAGAGGGGGGGCAGAGACCCAGTACTTC
CASSFGRGGAETQYF
>TRBD2|.|TRBV6-1|TRBJ2-7
TGTGCCAGCAGTGCCTCCGTAGGGCTAGCGGGGAACTACGAGCAGTACTTC
CASSASVGLAGNYEQYF
>TRBD1|.|TRBV18|TRBJ1-4
TGTGCCAGCTCACCGGACAGGGGGGCTAATGAAAAACTGTTTTTT
CASSPDRGANEKLFF
>.|.|TRBV7-2|TRBJ1-1
TGTGCCAGCAGTATTTACCCGGGGGGGGAGGTCGAGTTCTTT
CASSIYPGGEVEFF
>.|.|TRBV19|TRBJ2-1
TGTGCCAGTAGTCCACGTACAGGTGTCTCCTACAATGAGCAGTTCTTC
CASSPRTGVSYNEQFF
>.|.|TRBV6-5|TRBJ2-1
TGTGCCAGCAGTCGAGAGGGAAGCTCCTACAATGAGCAGTTCTTC
CASSREGSSYNEQFF
>TRBD2|once|TRBV6-4|TRBJ2-1
TGTGCCAGCAGCGGGACTAGCGGGAGAGCGGAGGAGCAGTTCTTC
CASSGTSGRAEEQFF
>TRBD1|.|TRBV27|TRBJ1-2
TGTGCCAGCAGTCCCGGGGGGACAGGGCGGGGCTACACCTTC
CASSPGGTGRGYTF
>.|.|TRBV5-4|TRBJ2-1
TGTGCCAGCAGCGAGCGGTATGAGCAGTTCTTC
CASSERYEQFF
>TRBD2|.|TRBV27|TRBJ2-7
TGTGCCAGCAGTCTTCTGGGGGGGACCTACGAGCAGCACTTC
CASSLLGGTYEQHF
>TRBD1|.|TRBV5-1|TRBJ1-1
TGCGCCAGCAGCTCCGGACAGGGAAACACTGAAGCTTTCTTT
CASSSGQGNTEAFF
>TRBD1|.|TRBV6-1|TRBJ1-1
TGTGCCAGCAGTATCCGGGACAGGGGAATTGAAGCTTTCTTT
CASSIRDRGIEAFF